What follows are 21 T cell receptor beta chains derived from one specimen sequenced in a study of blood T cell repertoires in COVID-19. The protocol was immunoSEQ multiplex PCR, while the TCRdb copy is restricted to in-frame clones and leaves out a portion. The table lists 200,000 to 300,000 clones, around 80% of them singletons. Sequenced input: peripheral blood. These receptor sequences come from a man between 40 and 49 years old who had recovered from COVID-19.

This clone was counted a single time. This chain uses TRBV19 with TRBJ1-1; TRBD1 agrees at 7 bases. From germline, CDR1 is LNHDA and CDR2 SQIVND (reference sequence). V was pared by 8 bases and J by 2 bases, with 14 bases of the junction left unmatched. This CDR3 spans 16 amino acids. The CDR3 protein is CASDHRSRDSNTEAFF. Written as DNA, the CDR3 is TGTGCCAGTGACCATCGTTCCCGGGACAGCAACACTGAAGCTTTCTTT.

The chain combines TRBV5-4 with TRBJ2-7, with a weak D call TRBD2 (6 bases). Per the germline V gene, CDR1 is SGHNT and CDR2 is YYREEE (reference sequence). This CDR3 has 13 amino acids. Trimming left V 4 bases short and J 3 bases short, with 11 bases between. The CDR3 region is CASSVGLNYEQYF. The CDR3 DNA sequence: TGTGCCAGCAGCGTGGGACTTAACTACGAGCAGTACTTC.

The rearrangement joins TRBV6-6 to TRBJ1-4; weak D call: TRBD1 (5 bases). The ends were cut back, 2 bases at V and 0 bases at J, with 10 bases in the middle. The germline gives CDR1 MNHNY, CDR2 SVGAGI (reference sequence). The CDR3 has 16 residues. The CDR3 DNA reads TGTGCCAGCAGTTACAGGGGCTACGCAACTAATGAAAAACTGTTTTTT. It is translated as CASSYRGYATNEKLFF.

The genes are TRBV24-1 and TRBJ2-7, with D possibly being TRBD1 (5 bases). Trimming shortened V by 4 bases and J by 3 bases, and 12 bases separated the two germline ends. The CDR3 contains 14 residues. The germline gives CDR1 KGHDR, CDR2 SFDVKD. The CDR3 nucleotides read TGTGCCACCAGTGACATGACAGAGAACTACGAGCAGTACTTC. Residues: CATSDMTENYEQYF.

CDR3 nucleotides: TGCGCCAGCAGTGCCGGGACAAAGTTAGATACGCAGTATTTT. The encoded protein is CASSAGTKLDTQYF. The gene calls are TRBV10-1 and TRBJ2-3; perhaps TRBD1 as D (6 bases). There are 14 residues in the CDR3. The germline V gene has CDR1 WNHNN and CDR2 SYGVQD (reference sequence). Trimming removed 4 bases from V and 5 bases from J, with 13 bases in between.

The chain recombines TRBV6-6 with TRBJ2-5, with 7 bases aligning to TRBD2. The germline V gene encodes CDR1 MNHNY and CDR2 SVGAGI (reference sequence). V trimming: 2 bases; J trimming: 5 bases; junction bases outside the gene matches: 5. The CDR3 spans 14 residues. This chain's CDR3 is CASSYVVGGETQYF. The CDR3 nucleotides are TGTGCCAGCAGTTACGTAGTCGGGGGGGAGACCCAGTACTTC.

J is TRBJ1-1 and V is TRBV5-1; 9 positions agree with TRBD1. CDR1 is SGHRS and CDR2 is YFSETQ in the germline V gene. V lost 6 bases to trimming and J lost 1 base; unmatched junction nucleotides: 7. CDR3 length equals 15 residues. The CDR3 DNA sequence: TGCGCCAGCACCGCACAGGGGGCGGCGAACACTGAAGCTTTCTTT. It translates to CASTAQGAANTEAFF.

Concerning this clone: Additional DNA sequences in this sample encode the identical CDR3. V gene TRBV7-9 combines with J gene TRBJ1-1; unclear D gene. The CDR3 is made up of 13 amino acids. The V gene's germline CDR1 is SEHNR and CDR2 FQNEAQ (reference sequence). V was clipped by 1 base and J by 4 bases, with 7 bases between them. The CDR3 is CASSLEGGTEAFF. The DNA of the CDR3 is TGTGCCAGCAGCTTAGAGGGAGGCACTGAAGCTTTCTTT.

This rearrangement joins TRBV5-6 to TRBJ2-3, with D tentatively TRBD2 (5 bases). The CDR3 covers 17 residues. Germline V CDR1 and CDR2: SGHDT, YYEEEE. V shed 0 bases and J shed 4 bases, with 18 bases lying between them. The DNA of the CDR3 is TGTGCCAGCAGCTTGGGACCCCCAGGACTTCGCTCAGATACGCAGTATTTT. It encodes CASSLGPPGLRSDTQYF.

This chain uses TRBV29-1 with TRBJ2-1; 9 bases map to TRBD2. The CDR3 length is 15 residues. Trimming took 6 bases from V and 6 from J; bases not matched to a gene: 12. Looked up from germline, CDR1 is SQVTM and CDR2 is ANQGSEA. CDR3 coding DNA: TGCAGCGTGGCCCCTAGCGGGACGAACATCAATGAGCAGTTCTTC. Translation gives CSVAPSGTNINEQFF.

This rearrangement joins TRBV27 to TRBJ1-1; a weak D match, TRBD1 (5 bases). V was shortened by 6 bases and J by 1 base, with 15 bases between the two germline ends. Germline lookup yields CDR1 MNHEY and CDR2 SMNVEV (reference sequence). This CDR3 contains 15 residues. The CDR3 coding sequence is TGTGCCAGCAGCCATGGAGGGGCTTCGAACACTGAAGCTTTCTTT. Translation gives CASSHGGASNTEAFF.

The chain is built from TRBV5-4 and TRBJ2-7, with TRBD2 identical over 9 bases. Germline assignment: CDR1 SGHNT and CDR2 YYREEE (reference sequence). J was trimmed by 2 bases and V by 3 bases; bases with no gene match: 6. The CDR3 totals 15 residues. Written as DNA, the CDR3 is TGTGCCAGCAGCTCGGCGACTAGCGGTCCCTACGAGCAGTACTTC. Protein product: CASSSATSGPYEQYF.

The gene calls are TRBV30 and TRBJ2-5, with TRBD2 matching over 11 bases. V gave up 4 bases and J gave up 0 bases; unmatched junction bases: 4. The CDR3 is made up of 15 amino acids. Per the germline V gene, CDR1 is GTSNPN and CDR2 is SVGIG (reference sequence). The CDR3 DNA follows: TGTGCCTGGACTAGCGGGGGGTCGTACCAAGAGACCCAGTACTTC. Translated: CAWTSGGSYQETQYF. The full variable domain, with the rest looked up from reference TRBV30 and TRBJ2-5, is SQTIHQWPATLVQPVGSPLSLECTVEGTSNPNLYWYRQAAGRGLQLLFYSVGIGQISSEVPQNLSASRPQDRQFILSSKKLLLSDSGFYLCAWTSGGSYQETQYFGPGTRLLVL.

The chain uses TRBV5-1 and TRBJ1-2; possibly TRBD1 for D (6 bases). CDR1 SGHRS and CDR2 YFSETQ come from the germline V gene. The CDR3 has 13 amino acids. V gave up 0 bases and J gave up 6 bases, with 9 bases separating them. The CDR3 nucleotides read TGCGCCAGCAGCTTGGGGGGGCGAGATGGCTACACCTTC. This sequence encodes CASSLGGRDGYTF.

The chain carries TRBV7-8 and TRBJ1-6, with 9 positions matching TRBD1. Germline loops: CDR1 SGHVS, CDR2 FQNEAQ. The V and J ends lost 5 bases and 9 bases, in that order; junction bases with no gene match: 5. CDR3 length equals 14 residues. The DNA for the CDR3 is TGTGCCAGCAGCCCCCGACAGGGGGGTTCACCCCTCCACTTT. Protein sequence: CASSPRQGGSPLHF.

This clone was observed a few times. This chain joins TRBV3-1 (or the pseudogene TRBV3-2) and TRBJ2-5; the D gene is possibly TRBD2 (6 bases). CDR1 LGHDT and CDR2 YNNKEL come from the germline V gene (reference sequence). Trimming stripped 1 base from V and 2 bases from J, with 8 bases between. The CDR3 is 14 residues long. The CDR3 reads CASSQVLAQETQYF. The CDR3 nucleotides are TGTGCCAGCAGCCAAGTACTAGCTCAAGAGACCCAGTACTTC.

CDR3 bases: TGTGCCAGCAGTTCCGACAGGGGCCCCTGGAATTCACCCCTCCACTTT. It encodes CASSSDRGPWNSPLHF. The chain combines TRBV6-2 or TRBV6-3 with TRBJ1-6, with 8 bases fitting TRBD1. This CDR3 contains 16 residues. Trimming removed 4 bases from V and 7 bases from J; junction bases left unmatched: 9. In germline, CDR1 is MNHEY, CDR2 SVGEGT.

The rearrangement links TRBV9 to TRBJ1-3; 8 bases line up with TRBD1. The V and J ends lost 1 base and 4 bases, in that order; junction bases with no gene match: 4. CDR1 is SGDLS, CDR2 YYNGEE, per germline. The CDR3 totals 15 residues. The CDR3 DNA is TGTGCCAGCAGCGTACAGGGGGCAACCGGAAACACCATATATTTT. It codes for CASSVQGATGNTIYF.

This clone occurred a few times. The CDR3 is CASSFFYSQETQYF. In DNA, the CDR3 is TGTGCCAGCAGCTTCTTCTACAGCCAAGAGACCCAGTACTTC. This chain links TRBV5-6 with TRBJ2-5; no reliable D call. The CDR3 contains 14 residues. Germline V gene data show CDR1 as SGHDT and CDR2 as YYEEEE. V dropped 2 bases and J dropped 1 base, with 9 bases sitting between them.

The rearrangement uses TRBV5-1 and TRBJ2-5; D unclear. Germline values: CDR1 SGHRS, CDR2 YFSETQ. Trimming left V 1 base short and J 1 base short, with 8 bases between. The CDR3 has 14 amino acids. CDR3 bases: TGCGCCAGCAGCTTGTCACAGATCCAAGAGACCCAGTACTTC. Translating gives CASSLSQIQETQYF. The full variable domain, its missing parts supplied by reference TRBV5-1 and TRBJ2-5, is KAGVTQTPRYLIKTRGQQVTLSCSPISGHRSVSWYQQTPGQGLQFLFEYFSETQRNKGNFPGRFSGRQFSNSRSEMNVSTLELGDSALYLCASSLSQIQETQYFGPGTRLLVL.

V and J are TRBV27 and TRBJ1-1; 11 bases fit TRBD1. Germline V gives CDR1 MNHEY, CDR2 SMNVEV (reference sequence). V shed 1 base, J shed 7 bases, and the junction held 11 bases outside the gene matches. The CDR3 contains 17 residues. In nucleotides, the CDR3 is TGTGCCAGCAGTTTATATGGGACAGGGGGGAGAACAAGTGAAGCTTTCTTT. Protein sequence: CASSLYGTGGRTSEAFF.